A selection of T cell receptor beta chains follows, all from one sample in a study of blood T cell repertoires in COVID-19. Produced via immunoSEQ multiplex PCR; TCRdb's table is partial and in-frame only. The table shows roughly 320,000 clones, with 85% to 90% occurring only once. What was sequenced was peripheral blood. These receptors were taken from a woman aged 45-60 years with COVID-19, enrolled during active disease. The CDR3 runs from the conserved cysteine through the conserved F or W. The D gene is left open where the match is weak. For some rows the clone size is stated as once, few or many, or as a class when expanded; others skip it.

V gene,D gene,clone size,J gene,CDR3 protein,CDR3 DNA
TRBV2,NA,NA,TRBJ1-6,CASSELGGLSPLHF,TGTGCCAGCAGTGAATTGGGGGGGCTATCACCCCTCCACTTT
TRBV6-5,TRBD1,NA,TRBJ1-6,CASSYDRVTNSPLHF,TGTGCCAGCAGTTACGACAGGGTAACAAATTCACCCCTCCACTTT
TRBV7-9,NA,NA,TRBJ1-2,CASRLTAGNGYTF,TGTGCCAGCAGGTTAACGGCAGGGAATGGCTACACCTTC
TRBV7-3,NA,NA,TRBJ2-1,CASSPGVVSYNEQFF,TGTGCCAGCAGCCCCGGGGTCGTCTCCTACAATGAGCAGTTCTTC
TRBV25-1,NA,NA,TRBJ1-6,CASSEYSDSALHF,TGTGCCAGCAGTGAATACAGCGATTCAGCCCTCCACTTT
TRBV11-2,TRBD2,once,TRBJ2-1,CASSPFSGRDRGEQFF,TGTGCCAGCAGCCCCTTTAGCGGGAGGGACCGCGGTGAGCAGTTCTTC
TRBV19,NA,NA,TRBJ1-1,CASNPGSSNTEAFF,TGTGCCAGTAACCCCGGGAGCAGCAACACTGAAGCTTTCTTT
TRBV5-6,NA,NA,TRBJ1-5,CASSLEGSGSANQPQHF,TGTGCCAGCAGCTTGGAGGGATCAGGGTCGGCCAATCAGCCCCAGCATTTT
TRBV27,NA,NA,TRBJ2-7,CASSLGGARVDPYEQYF,TGTGCCAGCAGTTTAGGGGGGGCCAGGGTAGACCCCTACGAGCAGTACTTC
TRBV19,NA,NA,TRBJ2-3,CASKDGSATDTQYF,TGTGCCAGTAAGGACGGGAGCGCCACAGATACGCAGTATTTT
TRBV14,NA,once,TRBJ1-2,CASSQDPRLYGYTF,TGTGCCAGCAGCCAAGATCCCAGGCTCTATGGCTACACCTTC
TRBV11-2,TRBD2,once,TRBJ2-5,CASSLRTGLEATQETQYF,TGTGCCAGCAGCTTAAGGACGGGACTAGAAGCCACTCAAGAGACCCAGTACTTC
TRBV7-9,TRBD2,NA,TRBJ2-7,CASSLEGLLAGPYEQYF,TGTGCCAGCAGCTTAGAGGGTCTACTAGCGGGACCCTACGAGCAGTACTTC
TRBV4-3,NA,NA,TRBJ1-1,CASSQDRGFSAEAFF,TGCGCCAGCAGCCAAGATCGCGGTTTCAGCGCTGAAGCTTTCTTT
TRBV29-1,NA,NA,TRBJ2-1,CSLSWSHGTNEQFF,TGCAGCCTTTCCTGGAGCCATGGCACCAATGAGCAGTTCTTC
TRBV27,NA,NA,TRBJ1-1,CASSHGRITGTMTEAFF,TGTGCCAGCTCCCACGGCAGAATAACGGGTACAATGACTGAAGCTTTCTTT
TRBV7-3,TRBD1,NA,TRBJ2-6,CASRSRDRGYGANVLTF,TGTGCCAGCAGGAGCCGGGACAGGGGGTATGGGGCCAACGTCCTGACTTTC
TRBV5-1,TRBD2,once,TRBJ2-1,CASRPGLAGGPRNEQFF,TGCGCCAGTCGCCCGGGACTAGCGGGAGGGCCACGGAATGAGCAGTTCTTC
TRBV5-4,NA,NA,TRBJ2-1,CASSPGIGSNNEQFF,TGTGCCAGCAGCCCCGGAATCGGGTCTAACAATGAGCAGTTCTTC
TRBV6-5,NA,NA,TRBJ2-1,CASRTDNEQFF,TGTGCCAGCAGGACTGACAATGAGCAGTTCTTC
TRBV30,TRBD1,NA,TRBJ1-1,CAWSVKGQGGFRTEAFF,TGTGCCTGGAGTGTAAAGGGGCAGGGGGGTTTCCGGACTGAAGCTTTCTTT
TRBV19,NA,NA,TRBJ2-7,CASSRKGTPYEQYF,TGTGCCAGTAGCAGGAAGGGGACACCCTACGAGCAGTACTTC
TRBV5-1,NA,NA,TRBJ1-5,CASSYGTPNQPQHF,TGCGCCAGCAGCTACGGGACACCCAATCAGCCCCAGCATTTT
TRBV24-1,TRBD1,NA,TRBJ1-2,CATSDPVAGGDGYTF,TGTGCCACCAGTGACCCAGTAGCAGGGGGCGATGGCTACACCTTC
TRBV7-3,NA,once,TRBJ1-1,CASSLTYSSGLGTEAFF,TGTGCCAGCAGCTTAACGTACAGTTCAGGGCTGGGGACTGAAGCTTTCTTT
TRBV7-9,NA,NA,TRBJ2-5,CASSLVGAPQETQYF,TGTGCCAGCAGCTTAGTTGGTGCGCCCCAAGAGACCCAGTACTTC
TRBV9,TRBD1,NA,TRBJ1-1,CASSKTGSGNTEAFF,TGTGCCAGCAGCAAGACAGGGAGCGGGAACACTGAAGCTTTCTTT
TRBV11-1,TRBD1,NA,TRBJ1-2,CASSLGQGNYGYTF,TGTGCCAGCAGCTTGGGACAGGGGAACTATGGCTACACCTTC
TRBV19,NA,NA,TRBJ2-7,CASSIAFFAYEQYF,TGTGCCAGTAGTATAGCGTTTTTCGCCTACGAGCAGTACTTC
TRBV7-8,NA,NA,TRBJ2-7,CASSLAFREQYF,TGTGCCAGCAGCTTAGCGTTTCGCGAGCAGTACTTC
TRBV7-9,TRBD1,NA,TRBJ1-4,CASSPGQGARANEKLFF,TGTGCCAGCAGCCCTGGACAGGGGGCGCGGGCTAATGAAAAACTGTTTTTT
TRBV29-1,TRBD2,NA,TRBJ2-5,CSVEGLLAGVGQETQYF,TGCAGCGTTGAAGGTTTACTAGCGGGAGTGGGTCAAGAGACCCAGTACTTC
TRBV10-3,TRBD1,NA,TRBJ1-3,CAISDRDSGPGNTIYF,TGTGCCATCAGTGACCGGGACAGTGGACCTGGAAACACCATATATTTT
TRBV18,TRBD2,NA,TRBJ2-3,CASLTGTSGTDTQYF,TGTGCCAGCCTAACCGGGACTAGCGGGACCGATACGCAGTATTTT
TRBV25-1,TRBD1,NA,TRBJ2-7,CASSEIGTATYEQYF,TGTGCCAGCAGTGAAATTGGGACAGCAACCTACGAGCAGTACTTC
TRBV6-5,TRBD1,NA,TRBJ2-7,CASSYLDRAQQYF,TGTGCCAGCAGTTATCTAGACAGGGCGCAGCAGTACTTC
TRBV18,TRBD1,NA,TRBJ1-2,CASSRREDRGDPRYGYTF,TGTGCCAGCTCTCGCCGAGAGGACAGGGGGGACCCTAGGTATGGCTACACCTTC
TRBV7-9,NA,NA,TRBJ1-3,CASSLLQGQAGNTIYF,TGTGCCAGCAGCTTACTACAGGGCCAGGCTGGAAACACCATATATTTT
TRBV19,TRBD1,NA,TRBJ2-6,CASSDRAGANVLTF,TGTGCCAGTAGCGACAGGGCCGGGGCCAACGTCCTGACTTTC
TRBV6-5,NA,once,TRBJ1-1,CASSYARNTEAFF,TGTGCCAGCAGTTACGCCAGGAACACTGAAGCTTTCTTT
TRBV9,NA,NA,TRBJ1-1,CASSAGQNTEAFF,TGTGCCAGCAGCGCCGGACAGAACACTGAAGCTTTCTTT
TRBV11-2,TRBD2,NA,TRBJ2-2,CASSILAGTNTGELFF,TGTGCCAGCAGCATACTAGCGGGAACGAACACCGGGGAGCTGTTTTTT
TRBV4-3,TRBD1,NA,TRBJ2-7,CASSQDIQGSSYEQYF,TGCGCCAGCAGCCAAGATATACAGGGGAGCTCCTACGAGCAGTACTTC
TRBV3-1/TRBV3-2,NA,NA,TRBJ1-1,CASSQGRGYMNTEAFF,TGTGCCAGCAGCCAAGGGCGGGGGTACATGAACACTGAAGCTTTCTTT
TRBV6-6,NA,once,TRBJ2-6,CASSPDRSFGSGANVLTF,TGTGCCAGCAGTCCCGACAGGTCGTTCGGATCTGGGGCCAACGTCCTGACTTTC
TRBV6-5,NA,once,TRBJ1-4,CATSFDTTNEKLFF,TGTGCCACCTCGTTCGACACAACTAATGAAAAACTGTTTTTT
TRBV7-8,NA,NA,TRBJ1-5,CASSSTDRNNQPQHF,TGTGCCAGCAGCTCCACTGACAGGAACAATCAGCCCCAGCATTTT
TRBV18,NA,NA,TRBJ2-7,CASSPTTDRTYEQYF,TGTGCCAGCTCACCCACGACTGATAGAACCTACGAGCAGTACTTC
TRBV19,NA,NA,TRBJ1-6,CASLSTQGHSPLHF,TGTGCCAGCCTTAGTACACAGGGCCATTCACCCCTCCACTTT
TRBV13,NA,once,TRBJ2-7,CASSLGGATSYEQYF,TGTGCCAGCAGCTTAGGTGGAGCGACCTCCTACGAGCAGTACTTC
TRBV2,TRBD1,NA,TRBJ1-2,CASSDRGGNGYTF,TGTGCCAGCAGTGATAGAGGGGGCAATGGCTACACCTTC
TRBV7-2,TRBD1,NA,TRBJ1-2,CASSLETDRADGYTF,TGTGCCAGCAGCTTAGAGACTGACAGGGCGGATGGCTACACCTTC
TRBV15,NA,NA,TRBJ2-5,CATSTDQRVQETQYF,TGTGCCACCAGCACAGATCAGCGGGTTCAAGAGACCCAGTACTTC